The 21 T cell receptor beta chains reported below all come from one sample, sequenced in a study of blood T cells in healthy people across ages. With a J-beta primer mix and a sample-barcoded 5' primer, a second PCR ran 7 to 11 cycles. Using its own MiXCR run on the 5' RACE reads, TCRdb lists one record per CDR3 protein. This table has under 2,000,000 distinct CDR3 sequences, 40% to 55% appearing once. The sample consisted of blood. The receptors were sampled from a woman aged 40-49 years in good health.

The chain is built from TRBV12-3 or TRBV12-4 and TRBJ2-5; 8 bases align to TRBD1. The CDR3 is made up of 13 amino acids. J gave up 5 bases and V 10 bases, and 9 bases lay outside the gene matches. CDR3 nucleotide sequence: TGTGCCACCCAAAGGACAGGGTATGAGACCCAGTACTTC. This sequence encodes CATQRTGYETQYF.

The CDR3 loop is CASSGTTGRANYGYTF. CDR3 nucleotide sequence: TGTGCCAGCAGCGGGACTACGGGCAGAGCTAACTATGGCTACACCTTC. V is TRBV9 and J is TRBJ1-2; D not certain. The CDR3 has 16 residues. Germline loops: CDR1 SGDLS, CDR2 YYNGEE. Deletions cut 3 bases from V and 0 bases from J, with 15 bases between.

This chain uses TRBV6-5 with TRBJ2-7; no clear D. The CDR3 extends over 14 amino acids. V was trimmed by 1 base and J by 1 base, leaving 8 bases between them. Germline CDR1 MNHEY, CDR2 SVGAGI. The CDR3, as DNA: TGTGCCAGCAGTTACTTTGCGGATTCCTACGAGCAGTACTTC. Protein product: CASSYFADSYEQYF.

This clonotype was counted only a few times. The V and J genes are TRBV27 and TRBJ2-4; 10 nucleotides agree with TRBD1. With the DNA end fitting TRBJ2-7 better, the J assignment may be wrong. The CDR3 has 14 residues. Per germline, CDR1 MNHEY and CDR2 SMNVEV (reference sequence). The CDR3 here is CASSSWDRGSEQYF. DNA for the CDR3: TGTGCCAGCAGTTCCTGGGACAGGGGAAGCGAGCAGTACTTC.

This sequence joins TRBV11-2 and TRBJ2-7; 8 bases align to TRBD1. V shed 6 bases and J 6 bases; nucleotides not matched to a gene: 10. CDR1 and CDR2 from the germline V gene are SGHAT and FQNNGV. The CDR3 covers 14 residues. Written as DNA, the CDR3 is TGTGCCAGCAGATTACAGGACAGGGCCCGCGAGCAGTACTTC. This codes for CASRLQDRAREQYF.

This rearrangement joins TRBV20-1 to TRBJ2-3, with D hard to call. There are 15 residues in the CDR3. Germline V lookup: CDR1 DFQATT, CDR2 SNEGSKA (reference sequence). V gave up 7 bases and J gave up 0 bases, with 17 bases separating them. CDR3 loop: CSEFDTLRSTDTQYF. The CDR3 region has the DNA TGCAGTGAATTTGACACCCTCAGGAGCACAGATACGCAGTATTTT.

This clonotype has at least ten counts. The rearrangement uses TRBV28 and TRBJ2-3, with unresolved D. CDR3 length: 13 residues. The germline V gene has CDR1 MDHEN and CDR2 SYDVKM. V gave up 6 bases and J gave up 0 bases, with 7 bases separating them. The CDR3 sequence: CASSSASTDTQYF. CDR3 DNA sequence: TGTGCCAGCAGCTCAGCTAGCACAGATACGCAGTATTTT.

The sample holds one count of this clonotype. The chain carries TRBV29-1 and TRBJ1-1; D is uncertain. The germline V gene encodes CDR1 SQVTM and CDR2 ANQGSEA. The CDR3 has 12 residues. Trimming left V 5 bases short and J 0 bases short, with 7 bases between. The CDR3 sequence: CSVKVMNTEAFF. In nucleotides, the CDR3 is TGCAGCGTTAAGGTCATGAACACTGAAGCTTTCTTT. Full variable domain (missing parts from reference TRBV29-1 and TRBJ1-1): SAVISQKPSRDICQRGTSLTIQCQVDSQVTMMFWYRQQPGQSLTLIATANQGSEATYESGFVIDKFPISRPNLTFSTLTVSNMSPEDSSIYLCSVKVMNTEAFFGQGTRLTVV.

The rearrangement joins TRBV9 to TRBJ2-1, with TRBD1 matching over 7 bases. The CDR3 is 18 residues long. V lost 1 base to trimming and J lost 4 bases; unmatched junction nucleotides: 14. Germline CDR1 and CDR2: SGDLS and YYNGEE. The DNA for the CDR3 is TGTGCCAGCAGCGTACACCCAGAGGTGGGGACAGTGTACAATGAGCAGTTCTTC. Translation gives CASSVHPEVGTVYNEQFF. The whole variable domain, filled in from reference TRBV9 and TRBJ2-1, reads DSGVTQTPKHLITATGQRVTLRCSPRSGDLSVYWYQQSLDQGLQFLIQYYNGEERAKGNILERFSAQQFPDLHSELNLSSLELGDSALYFCASSVHPEVGTVYNEQFFGPGTRLTVL.

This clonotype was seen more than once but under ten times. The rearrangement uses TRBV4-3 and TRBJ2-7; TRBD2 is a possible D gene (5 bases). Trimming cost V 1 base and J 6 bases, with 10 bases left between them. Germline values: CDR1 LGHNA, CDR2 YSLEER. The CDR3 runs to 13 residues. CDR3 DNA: TGCGCCAGCAGCCAAGTTCCGGGGTCCGAGCAGTACTTC. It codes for CASSQVPGSEQYF.

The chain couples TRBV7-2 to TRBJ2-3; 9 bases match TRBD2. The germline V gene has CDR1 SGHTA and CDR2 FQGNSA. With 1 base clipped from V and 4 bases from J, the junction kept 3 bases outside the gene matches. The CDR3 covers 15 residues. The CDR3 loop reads CASSLVSGGPDTQYF. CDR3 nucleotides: TGTGCCAGCAGCTTAGTTAGCGGGGGCCCAGATACGCAGTATTTT.

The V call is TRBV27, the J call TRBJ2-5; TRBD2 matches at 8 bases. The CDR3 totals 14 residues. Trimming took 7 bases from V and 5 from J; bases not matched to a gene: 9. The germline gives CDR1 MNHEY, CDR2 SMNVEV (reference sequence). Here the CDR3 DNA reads TGTGCCAGCATGAGCGGGAGCTATTGGGAGACCCAGTACTTC. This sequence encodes CASMSGSYWETQYF.

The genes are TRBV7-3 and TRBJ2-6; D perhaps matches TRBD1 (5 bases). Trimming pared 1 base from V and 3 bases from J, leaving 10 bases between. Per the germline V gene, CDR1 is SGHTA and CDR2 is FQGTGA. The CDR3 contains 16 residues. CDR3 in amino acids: CASSLKGARGANVLTF. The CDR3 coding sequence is TGTGCCAGCAGCTTAAAAGGGGCGCGTGGGGCCAACGTCCTGACTTTC.

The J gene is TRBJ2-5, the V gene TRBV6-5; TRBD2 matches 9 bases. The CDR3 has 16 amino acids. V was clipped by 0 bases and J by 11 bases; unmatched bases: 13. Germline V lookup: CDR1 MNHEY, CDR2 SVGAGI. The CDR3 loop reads CASSYSMAGGQGEQYF. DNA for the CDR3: TGTGCCAGCAGTTACTCGATGGCGGGGGGGCAAGGTGAGCAGTACTTC.

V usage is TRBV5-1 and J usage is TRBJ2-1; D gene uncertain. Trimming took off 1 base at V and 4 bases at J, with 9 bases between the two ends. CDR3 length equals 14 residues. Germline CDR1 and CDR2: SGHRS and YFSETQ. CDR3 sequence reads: CASSLTESYNEQFF. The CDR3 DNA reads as TGCGCCAGCAGCTTGACGGAGTCGTACAATGAGCAGTTCTTC. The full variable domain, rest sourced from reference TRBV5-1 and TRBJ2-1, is KAGVTQTPRYLIKTRGQQVTLSCSPISGHRSVSWYQQTPGQGLQFLFEYFSETQRNKGNFPGRFSGRQFSNSRSEMNVSTLELGDSALYLCASSLTESYNEQFFGPGTRLTVL.

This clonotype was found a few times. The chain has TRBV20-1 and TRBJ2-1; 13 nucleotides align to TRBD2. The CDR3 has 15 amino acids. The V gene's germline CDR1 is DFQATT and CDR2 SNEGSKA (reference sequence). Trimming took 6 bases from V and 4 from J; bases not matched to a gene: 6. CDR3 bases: TGCAGTGCCTTCGGACTAGCGGGGGAGTACAATGAGCAGTTCTTC. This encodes CSAFGLAGEYNEQFF.

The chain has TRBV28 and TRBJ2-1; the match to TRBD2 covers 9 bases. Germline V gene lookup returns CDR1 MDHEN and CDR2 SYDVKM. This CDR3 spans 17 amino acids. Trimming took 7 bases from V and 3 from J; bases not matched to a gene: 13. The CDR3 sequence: CASKTGTSRWIYNEQFF. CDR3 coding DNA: TGTGCCAGCAAAACCGGGACTAGCCGTTGGATCTACAATGAGCAGTTCTTC.

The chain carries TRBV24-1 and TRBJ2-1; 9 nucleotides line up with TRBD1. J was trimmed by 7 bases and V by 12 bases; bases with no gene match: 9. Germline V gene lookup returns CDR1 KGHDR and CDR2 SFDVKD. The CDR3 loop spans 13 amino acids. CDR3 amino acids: CAAKDRGRNEQFF. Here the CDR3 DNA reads TGTGCCGCCAAGGACAGGGGTAGGAATGAGCAGTTCTTC.

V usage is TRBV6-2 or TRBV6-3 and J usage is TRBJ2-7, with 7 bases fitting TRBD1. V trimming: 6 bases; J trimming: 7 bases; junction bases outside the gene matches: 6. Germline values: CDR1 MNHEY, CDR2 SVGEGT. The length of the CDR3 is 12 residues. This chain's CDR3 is CASSLGQIEQYF. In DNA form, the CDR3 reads TGTGCCAGCAGCCTGGGACAGATTGAGCAGTACTTC.

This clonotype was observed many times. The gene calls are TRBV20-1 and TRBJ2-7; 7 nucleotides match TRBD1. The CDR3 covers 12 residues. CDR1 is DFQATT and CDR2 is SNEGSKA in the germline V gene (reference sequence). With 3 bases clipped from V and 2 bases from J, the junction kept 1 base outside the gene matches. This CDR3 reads CSASQGAYEQYF. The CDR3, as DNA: TGCAGTGCTAGTCAGGGGGCCTACGAGCAGTACTTC.

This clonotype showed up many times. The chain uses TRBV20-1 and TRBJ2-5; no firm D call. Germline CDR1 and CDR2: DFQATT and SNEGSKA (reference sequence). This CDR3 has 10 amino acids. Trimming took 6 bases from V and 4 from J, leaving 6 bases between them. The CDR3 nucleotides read TGCAGTGCCGCCGGAGAGACCCAGTACTTC. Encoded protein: CSAAGETQYF.